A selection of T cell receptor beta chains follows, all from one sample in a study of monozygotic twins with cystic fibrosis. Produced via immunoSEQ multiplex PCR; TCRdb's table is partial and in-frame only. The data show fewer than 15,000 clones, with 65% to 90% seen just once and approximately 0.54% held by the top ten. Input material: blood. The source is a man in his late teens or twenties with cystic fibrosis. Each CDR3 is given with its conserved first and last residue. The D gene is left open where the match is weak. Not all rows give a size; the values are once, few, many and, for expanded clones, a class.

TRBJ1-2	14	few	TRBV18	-	CASSPPLRFYGYTF	TGTGCCAGCTCACCACCGCTCAGGTTCTATGGCTACACCTTC
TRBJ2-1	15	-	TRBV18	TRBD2	CASSPRTSGSGEQFF	TGTGCCAGCTCACCGCGGACTAGCGGGAGTGGTGAGCAGTTCTTC
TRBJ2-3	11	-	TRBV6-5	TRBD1	CASSRGDTQYF	TGTGCCAGCAGCAGGGGGGATACGCAGTATTTT
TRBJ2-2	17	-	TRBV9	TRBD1	CASSVGPQGANTGELFF	TGTGCCAGCAGCGTAGGACCGCAGGGGGCGAACACCGGGGAGCTGTTTTTT
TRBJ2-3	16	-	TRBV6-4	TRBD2	CASSPSGRSYADTQYF	TGTGCCAGCAGTCCTAGCGGGAGGTCTTACGCTGATACGCAGTATTTT
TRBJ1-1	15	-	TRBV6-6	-	CASSYTGGRNTEAFF	TGTGCCAGCAGTTATACCGGTGGGAGGAACACTGAAGCTTTCTTT
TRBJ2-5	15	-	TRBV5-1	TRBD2	CASSKGLAGSETQYF	TGCGCCAGCAGCAAGGGACTAGCAGGTTCCGAGACCCAGTACTTC
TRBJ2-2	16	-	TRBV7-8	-	CASSFGLSGDTGELFF	TGTGCCAGCAGCTTTGGGTTGTCAGGGGACACCGGGGAGCTGTTTTTT
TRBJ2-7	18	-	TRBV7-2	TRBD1	CASRRDRGRDPSSYEQYF	TGTGCCAGCAGGAGGGACAGGGGGCGAGACCCCAGCTCCTACGAGCAGTACTTC
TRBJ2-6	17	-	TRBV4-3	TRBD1	CASSHTGTGPGANVLTF	TGCGCCAGCAGCCACACCGGGACAGGGCCTGGGGCCAACGTCCTGACTTTC
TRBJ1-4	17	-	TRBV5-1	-	CASSYLKNQRNNEKLFF	TGCGCCAGCAGTTACCTCAAAAATCAGAGAAATAATGAAAAACTGTTTTTT
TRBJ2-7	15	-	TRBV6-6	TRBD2	CASSSPGTSRYEQYF	TGTGCCAGCAGTTCCCCCGGGACTAGCAGATACGAGCAGTACTTC
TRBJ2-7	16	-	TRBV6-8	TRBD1	CASPQEADRGLDEQYF	TGTGCCAGCCCCCAGGAGGCGGACAGGGGATTGGACGAGCAGTACTTC